The 23 T cell receptor beta chains below were found in one sample sequenced in a study of cytomegalovirus exposure and HLA in healthy donors. A multiplex PCR was run with 60 Vbeta primers and 13 Jbeta primers. Sequencing was performed with immunoSEQ multiplex PCR; in TCRdb, only in-frame clones are kept and a portion is missing. This table has some 100,000 clones, roughly 63% appearing once. Sequencing was carried out using PBMCs. These receptors came from a woman in her 70s in good health and CMV-seropositive.

The V and J genes are TRBV2 and TRBJ1-6; a possible D gene is TRBD1 (6 bases). CDR1 is SNHLY, CDR2 FYNNEI, per germline. The CDR3 runs to 14 residues. Trimming removed 6 bases at V and 7 bases at J, with 13 bases between. The CDR3 sequence: CASSQQGANSPLHF. In DNA form, the CDR3 reads TGTGCCAGCAGCCAACAGGGTGCCAATTCACCCCTCCACTTT. The whole variable domain, filled in from reference TRBV2 and TRBJ1-6, reads EPEVTQTPSHQVTQMGQEVILRCVPISNHLYFYWYRQILGQKVEFLVSFYNNEISEKSEIFDDQFSVERPDGSNFTLKIRSTKLEDSAMYFCASSQQGANSPLHFGNGTRLTVT.

A few counts support this clone. The V call is TRBV28, the J call TRBJ2-2, with D possibly matching TRBD2 (5 bases). Germline CDR1 MDHEN, CDR2 SYDVKM. The CDR3 consists of 15 residues. The V and J ends lost 7 bases and 4 bases respectively, with 16 bases between them. The CDR3 reads CASKLGVRGTGELFF. CDR3 nucleotide sequence: TGTGCCAGCAAACTGGGAGTACGAGGCACCGGGGAGCTGTTTTTT.

The V gene is TRBV11-2, the J gene TRBJ1-6; the D is unclear. Trimming left V 2 bases short and J 14 bases short, with 16 bases between. This CDR3 is built from 14 residues. Germline CDR1 is SGHAT and CDR2 is FQNNGV. CDR3 nucleotides: TGTGCCAGCAGCTTAATTCAGAGGGCTTGGGCCCTCCACTTT. Protein product: CASSLIQRAWALHF.

The chain uses TRBV2 and TRBJ2-1, with TRBD1 matching 7 bases. Germline assignment: CDR1 SNHLY and CDR2 FYNNEI. This CDR3 has 14 amino acids. V trimming: 8 bases; J trimming: 0 bases; junction bases outside the gene matches: 4. The CDR3 spells CASGTGVSYNEQFF. DNA for the CDR3: TGTGCCAGCGGAACAGGGGTCTCCTACAATGAGCAGTTCTTC.

J is TRBJ1-1 and V is TRBV6-1; D unresolved. The CDR3 is 11 amino acids. V was pared by 8 bases and J by 0 bases, with 4 bases between. Germline CDR1 is MNHNS and CDR2 is SASEGT. The CDR3 region is CASFMNTEAFF. Written as DNA, the CDR3 is TGTGCCAGCTTTATGAACACTGAAGCTTTCTTT.

J is TRBJ1-2 and V is TRBV30, with D maybe TRBD1 (6 bases). Germline V gene sequence: CDR1 GTSNPN, CDR2 SVGIG (reference sequence). Trimming removed 8 bases from V and 6 bases from J, with 16 bases in between. CDR3 length equals 12 residues. The CDR3 bases are TGTGCCGGAACAGGGTGGGCTGATGGCTACACCTTC. Protein: CAGTGWADGYTF.

The rearrangement links TRBV6-6 to TRBJ1-1; unclear D gene. The length of the CDR3 is 12 residues. The germline gives CDR1 MNHNY, CDR2 SVGAGI (reference sequence). The V gene lost 3 bases and the J gene lost 2 bases, with 4 bases spanning the gap. DNA of the CDR3: TGTGCCAGCAGTTATATAAACACTGAAGCTTTCTTT. Residues: CASSYINTEAFF.

The V call is TRBV9, the J call TRBJ2-3; D remains unclear. V shed 1 base and J shed 1 base, with 4 bases lying between them. There are 13 residues in the CDR3. CDR1 and CDR2 from the germline V gene are SGDLS and YYNGEE. CDR3 amino acids: CASSVQGTDTQYF. The CDR3 coding sequence is TGTGCCAGCAGCGTACAGGGCACAGATACGCAGTATTTT.

This chain links TRBV19 with TRBJ2-5; 12 bases line up with TRBD2. Germline values: CDR1 LNHDA, CDR2 SQIVND (reference sequence). The CDR3 runs to 15 residues. Unmatched junction bases numbered 5, after V lost 5 bases and J lost 4 bases. The CDR3 DNA is TGTGCCAGTAGTTCCCGGGGACTAGCGGGAGAGACCCAGTACTTC. This translates into CASSSRGLAGETQYF.

Turning to this clone: The junction shows a germline mismatch at one end, possibly a read error. V and J are TRBV7-7 and TRBJ2-3, with TRBD2 identical over 11 bases. CDR1 is SSHAT, CDR2 FNYEAQ, per germline (reference sequence). The CDR3 is 17 residues long. CDR3 sequence: CASSLGASGGITDTQYF. Written as DNA, the CDR3 is TGTGCTAGCAGCTTAGGGGCTAGCGGGGGGATCACAGATACGCAGTATTTT.

With respect to this clone: The identical CDR3 is also encoded by other nucleotide sequences in the sample. The rearrangement joins TRBV7-2 to TRBJ2-7; 10 bases are shared with TRBD1. CDR1 is SGHTA, CDR2 FQGNSA, per germline. V shed 0 bases and J 4 bases; nucleotides not matched to a gene: 3. The CDR3 contains 15 residues. Here the CDR3 reads CASSLAGTGVYEQYF. The CDR3 nucleotides read TGTGCCAGCAGCTTAGCAGGGACAGGGGTTTACGAGCAGTACTTC.

The gene calls are TRBV10-1 and TRBJ1-1; D not certain. Germline CDR1 and CDR2: WNHNN and SYGVQD (reference sequence). The CDR3 contains 13 residues. V was pared by 2 bases and J by 5 bases, with 9 bases between. For the CDR3, the DNA is TGCGCCAGCAGTGAGCGCACCGAGACTGAAGCTTTCTTT. This encodes CASSERTETEAFF.

CDR3 sequence reads: CASSRLAGGGEQFF. The CDR3 region has the DNA TGTGCCAGCTCACGACTAGCGGGGGGAGGAGAGCAGTTCTTC. The chain is built from TRBV18 and TRBJ2-1; 13 bases fit TRBD2. The CDR3 loop spans 14 amino acids. From germline, CDR1 is KGHSH and CDR2 LQKENI. With V trimmed by 4 bases and J by 10 bases, 4 bases remained unmatched.

The J gene is TRBJ2-7, the V gene TRBV20-1; D is perhaps TRBD2 (5 bases). CDR1 is DFQATT and CDR2 is SNEGSKA in the germline V gene (reference sequence). The V and J ends lost 7 bases and 7 bases respectively, with 11 bases between them. The CDR3 is made up of 10 amino acids. CDR3 residues: CSVGEPEQYF. CDR3 nucleotide sequence: TGCAGTGTTGGGGAGCCGGAGCAGTACTTC.

V and J are TRBV5-1 and TRBJ2-5, with 9 bases that match TRBD1. With 5 bases clipped from V and 5 bases from J, the junction kept 7 bases outside the gene matches. CDR1 is SGHRS and CDR2 is YFSETQ in the germline V gene. CDR3 length: 14 residues. CDR3 residues: CASRSTGGRETQYF. CDR3 nucleotides: TGCGCCAGCAGGTCAACAGGGGGCAGGGAGACCCAGTACTTC.

This clone was detected once. The chain is built from TRBV19 and TRBJ2-2, with a tentative D call TRBD1 (5 bases). V lost 3 bases to trimming and J lost 7 bases, with 9 bases between them. The CDR3 is 13 amino acids. Germline V gene sequence: CDR1 LNHDA, CDR2 SQIVND (reference sequence). The CDR3 here is CASSISGNGELFF. As DNA, the CDR3 is TGTGCCAGTAGTATTTCAGGGAACGGGGAGCTGTTTTTT. Supplemented by reference TRBV19 and TRBJ2-2, the full variable domain reads DGGITQSPKYLFRKEGQNVTLSCEQNLNHDAMYWYRQDPGQGLRLIYYSQIVNDFQKGDIAEGYSVSREKKESFPLTVTSAQKNPTAFYLCASSISGNGELFFGEGSRLTVL.

The chain has TRBV5-6 and TRBJ2-6; TRBD1 matches at 7 bases. The CDR3 loop spans 15 amino acids. Trimming took 4 bases from V and 1 from J; bases not matched to a gene: 2. The V gene's germline CDR1 is SGHDT and CDR2 YYEEEE. The CDR3 sequence: CASSRQGSGANVLTF. The CDR3 nucleotides are TGTGCCAGCAGCCGACAGGGTTCTGGGGCCAACGTCCTGACTTTC.

This clone was recorded once. The chain joins TRBV6-4 to TRBJ2-7; tentatively, D is TRBD2 (6 bases). CDR3 length: 19 amino acids. The V gene's germline CDR1 is MRHNA and CDR2 SNTAGT. V was trimmed by 2 bases and J by 0 bases, leaving 23 bases between them. CDR3: CASSDRSDPRLVGSYEQYF. CDR3 coding DNA: TGTGCCAGCAGTGACCGATCGGACCCCCGACTAGTGGGCTCCTACGAGCAGTACTTC.

There are a few counts of this clone. The V call is TRBV25-1, the J call TRBJ1-2; 7 bases align to TRBD1. The CDR3 runs to 14 residues. Germline CDR1 is MGHDK and CDR2 is SYGVNS. V dropped 6 bases and J dropped 2; count of bases not matched to a gene: 6. The CDR3 coding sequence is TGTGCCAGCAGCCACCCGACAGGGAACTATGGCTACACCTTC. This translates into CASSHPTGNYGYTF.

In this sample, this clone turned up a few times. The rearrangement joins TRBV10-3 to TRBJ1-1, with TRBD1 as a possible D gene (6 bases). V dropped 9 bases and J dropped 5 bases, with 10 bases sitting between them. The CDR3 length is 11 residues. Germline V lookup: CDR1 ENHRY, CDR2 SYGVKD. The DNA of the CDR3 is TGTGCCATAGTAGGGGGTACTGAAGCTTTCTTT. Amino acids: CAIVGGTEAFF.

V is TRBV27 and J is TRBJ1-2; a weak D match, TRBD1 (6 bases). Germline loops: CDR1 MNHEY, CDR2 SMNVEV (reference sequence). This CDR3 is built from 15 residues. With 6 bases removed from V and 5 bases from J, the gap between germline ends came to 19 bases. The CDR3 DNA reads as TGTGCCAGCAGACTCACTGGACCGGGACATTATGGCTACACCTTC. The encoded protein is CASRLTGPGHYGYTF.

The chain has TRBV27 and TRBJ2-1; 8 nucleotides line up with TRBD2. The V segment lost 3 bases and the J segment 5 bases; nucleotides outside the gene matches: 15. The germline CDR1 and CDR2 sequences are MNHEY and SMNVEV (reference sequence). The CDR3 sequence is 18 residues long. CDR3 bases: TGTGCCAGCAGTTTCACGTATTCCGGGACTAGGACGAACAATGAGCAGTTCTTC. This translates into CASSFTYSGTRTNNEQFF.

The genes are TRBV4-2 and TRBJ2-5, with 13 bases that match TRBD2. Trimming took 4 bases from V and 2 from J; bases not matched to a gene: 7. Germline assignment: CDR1 LGHNA and CDR2 YNFKEQ. CDR3 length: 17 amino acids. The CDR3: CASSPTGTSGTQETQYF. CDR3 sequence (DNA): TGTGCCAGCAGCCCCACCGGGACTAGCGGGACTCAAGAGACCCAGTACTTC.